Below are 25 T cell receptor beta chains sequenced from a single sample in a study of blood T cells in healthy people across ages (dated by TCRdb to the mid-2010s). The method behind the library was 5' RACE. Sequencing was performed on an Illumina HiSeq 2500. A second PCR of roughly 7 to 11 cycles was performed with a sample-barcoded 5' primer and a J-beta primer mix. In TCRdb, the public reads were trimmed at Q25 with fastp and aligned with MiXCR, with productive beta chains retained. For every CDR3 protein sequence, its rows merge into one entry that carries the most common genes and DNA. The sample table shows about 930,000 distinct CDR3 sequences, and 25% to 35% are seen once. Roughly a tenth of the sample is in the top ten clones. The same specimen was also included in a second study, on T cells of mothers and their children.

The sample taken for sequencing was blood. The receptors here all came from a woman between 40 and 50 years old in good health.

Worth noting for this clonotype: A single base separates this from a much larger clone, so it may be a read error. The chain has TRBV6-2 or TRBV6-3 and TRBJ1-1; the D gene is possibly TRBD1 (6 bases). V lost 6 bases, J lost 1 base, and 12 bases lay in between. Looked up from germline, CDR1 is MNHEY and CDR2 is SVGEGT. The CDR3 is 14 residues long. CDR3 in DNA: TGTGCCAGCAGATTTCGGGGACAGAACACTGAAGCTTTCTTT. It is translated as CASRFRGQNTEAFF.

To note about this clonotype: A much more abundant neighbour one base away suggests this may be a read error. The chain uses TRBV4-3 and TRBJ2-6; D call uncertain. CDR1 and CDR2 from the germline V gene are LGHNA and YSLEER. The length of the CDR3 is 16 residues. CDR3 sequence (DNA): TGCGCCAGCGGCCAACGAACCGGATCTGGGGCCAACGTCCTGACTTTC. Amino acids: CASGQRTGSGANVLTF.

This clonotype was seen many times. V usage is TRBV7-2 and J usage is TRBJ2-3, with D unclear. The CDR3 runs to 13 residues. V lost 0 bases and J lost 4, with 5 bases in between. The V gene's germline CDR1 is SGHTA and CDR2 FQGNSA. The CDR3 loop reads CASSLAGSDTQYF. CDR3 DNA sequence: TGTGCCAGCAGCTTAGCGGGCTCAGATACGCAGTATTTT.

A remark on this clonotype: A much larger clone lies one base from this, so it may be a read error. J is TRBJ1-2 and V is TRBV29-1, with 7 bases aligning to TRBD1. Germline lookup yields CDR1 SQVTM and CDR2 ANQGSEA. This CDR3 spans 18 amino acids. Trimming cost V 3 bases and J 4 bases; bases outside gene matches: 20. In DNA form, the CDR3 reads TGCAGCGTTGACGCCGGGTATACCGGGACAGCGTTTTCCTATGGCTACACCTTC. It yields the protein CSVDAGYTGTAFSYGYTF.

In this sample, this clonotype turned up many times. V is TRBV7-6 and J is TRBJ2-5, with 9 bases aligning to TRBD1. This CDR3 comprises 16 residues. J lost 2 bases, V lost 5 bases, and 9 bases had no gene match. CDR1 is SGHVS and CDR2 is FNYEAQ in the germline V gene. The CDR3 spells CASSPTGTGLQETQYF. In DNA, the CDR3 is TGTGCCAGCAGCCCCACCGGGACAGGGCTTCAAGAGACCCAGTACTTC.

In its sample, this clonotype was seen many times. The rearrangement links TRBV7-9 to TRBJ1-4, with 9 positions matching TRBD1. J lost 7 bases, V lost 4 bases, and 4 bases had no gene match. The CDR3 extends over 14 amino acids. Germline CDR1 and CDR2: SEHNR and FQNEAQ (reference sequence). The CDR3 reads CASSSGTGSEKLFF. The CDR3 region has the DNA TGTGCCAGCAGCTCCGGGACAGGGAGTGAAAAACTGTTTTTT.

The chain combines TRBV20-1 with TRBJ1-5; weak D call: TRBD1 (5 bases). The CDR3 spans 14 residues. V lost 3 bases and J 1 base, leaving 10 bases between the germline ends. Germline CDR1 is DFQATT and CDR2 is SNEGSKA (reference sequence). This chain's CDR3 is CSASGGRSNQPQHF. The CDR3 nucleotides read TGCAGTGCTAGTGGGGGACGGAGCAATCAGCCCCAGCATTTT.

This clonotype was seen many times. The CDR3 is CASSLDLGGNQPQHF. CDR3 coding DNA: TGTGCCAGCAGCTTAGATCTAGGGGGGAATCAGCCCCAGCATTTT. The V and J genes are TRBV11-2 and TRBJ1-5, with D possibly TRBD1 on 6 matching bases. This CDR3 has 15 residues. V shed 0 bases and J shed 4 bases, with 10 bases lying between them. Germline CDR1 is SGHAT and CDR2 is FQNNGV.

Points on this clonotype: One junction end disagrees with the germline gene, perhaps due to a read error. This chain connects TRBV11-2 to TRBJ1-2; TRBD1 might be the D (6 bases). Germline assignment: CDR1 SGHAT and CDR2 FQNNGV. The CDR3 spans 19 residues. CDR3 sequence reads: CAGSASDSWEPGDIYGYTF. The CDR3 DNA sequence: TGTGCCGGCAGCGCCTCCGACTCCTGGGAGCCAGGGGACATCTATGGCTACACCTTC.

The chain employs TRBV7-9 and TRBJ1-2; tentative D call: TRBD1 (5 bases). The V end was cut by 5 bases, the J end by 3 bases, with 16 bases between. The length of the CDR3 is 15 residues. CDR1 and CDR2 from the germline V gene are SEHNR and FQNEAQ (reference sequence). CDR3 protein: CASSTYTFRDYGYTF. DNA of the CDR3: TGTGCCAGCAGCACCTACACCTTCAGGGACTATGGCTACACCTTC.

The V and J genes are TRBV7-9 and TRBJ2-7; D gene uncertain. Trimming cost V 5 bases and J 6 bases, with 11 bases left between them. The CDR3 loop spans 12 amino acids. CDR1 and CDR2 from the germline V gene are SEHNR and FQNEAQ (reference sequence). DNA of the CDR3: TGTGCCAGCAGCGATCCAACTGTCGAGCAGTACTTC. It is translated as CASSDPTVEQYF.

This clonotype has more than one count but fewer than ten. The gene calls are TRBV4-3 and TRBJ2-3; the match to TRBD2 covers 9 bases. Trimming at V came to 4 bases and at J to 0 bases, leaving 8 bases not matched to a gene. CDR3 length equals 17 residues. Germline CDR1 reads LGHNA; CDR2 reads YSLEER. In DNA, the CDR3 is TGCGCCAGCAGCCGCACTAGCGGGTTAACTAGCACAGATACGCAGTATTTT. Translating it yields CASSRTSGLTSTDTQYF.

Regarding this clonotype: Given a much more abundant clone one base away, this may be a read error. The genes are TRBV20-1 and TRBJ2-7; 8 nucleotides match TRBD2. The CDR3 is made up of 14 amino acids. Germline values: CDR1 DFQATT, CDR2 SNEGSKA (reference sequence). J was trimmed by 4 bases and V by 3 bases; bases with no gene match: 8. CDR3: CSARGLEGVYEQYF. CDR3 nucleotide sequence: TGCAGTGCTAGGGGACTAGAGGGGGTTTACGAGCAGTACTTC.

Only a few counts were recorded for this clonotype. A single base separates this from a much larger clone, so it may be a read error. The V and J genes are TRBV7-7 and TRBJ2-5; 8 bases line up with TRBD2. The CDR3 covers 17 residues. The germline gives CDR1 SSHAT, CDR2 FNYEAQ (reference sequence). CDR3 loop: CASSFNPPPGGPETQYF. In DNA form, the CDR3 reads TGTGCTAGCAGCTTCAACCCCCCGCCGGGGGGGCCCGAGACCCAGTACTTC.

In regard to this clonotype: A junction end diverges from the germline sequence, so it may reflect a read error. The chain recombines TRBV12-3 or TRBV12-4 with TRBJ2-3; 9 nucleotides agree with TRBD2. The CDR3 runs 15 residues. CDR3 loop: CAGSGTSPGTDTQYF. CDR3 nucleotides: TGTGCCGGCAGTGGGACTAGCCCAGGCACAGATACGCAGTATTTT.

The chain couples TRBV3-1 to TRBJ2-5; weak D call: TRBD2 (6 bases). The germline V and J ends were trimmed by 5 bases and 2 bases, with 15 bases remaining between them. The CDR3 sequence is 15 residues long. The germline gives CDR1 LGHDT, CDR2 YNNKEL (reference sequence). The CDR3 is CASSSRDLSQETQYF. The CDR3 DNA is TGTGCCAGCAGCTCGCGGGACCTCTCTCAAGAGACCCAGTACTTC.

About this clonotype: A read error is possible here, since a much larger clone lies one base away. The chain carries TRBV10-2 and TRBJ2-5; perhaps TRBD1 as D (6 bases). Trimming took off 6 bases at V and 11 bases at J, with 25 bases between the two ends. The germline CDR1 and CDR2 sequences are WSHSY and SAAADI. CDR3 length equals 15 residues. The CDR3 DNA reads TGCGCCAGCAGCGATGGGGACATCATGGGCTACGGGCAGTACTTC. Translation gives CASSDGDIMGYGQYF.

In the case of this clonotype: A much bigger clone sits one base away, suggesting this may be a read error. The chain uses TRBV12-3 or TRBV12-4 and TRBJ1-2; D gene uncertain. The CDR3 contains 13 residues. V gave up 6 bases and J gave up 8 bases, with 16 bases separating them. CDR3 in DNA: TGTGCCAGCAGCCTAGGGAACGGGTTGGGCTACACCTTC. Its translation is CASSLGNGLGYTF.

For this clonotype: A much bigger clone sits one base away, suggesting this may be a read error. V and J are TRBV7-2 and TRBJ2-7; perhaps TRBD2 as D (6 bases). Per the germline V gene, CDR1 is SGHTA and CDR2 is FQGNSA. This CDR3 is 13 amino acids long. CDR3 nucleotides: TGTGCCAGCCATCGGGAGCGGGCCTACGAGCGGTACTTC. Its translation: CASHRERAYERYF.

This clonotype occurred many times. The chain recombines TRBV7-2 with TRBJ2-5; TRBD2 matches at 13 bases. The germline gives CDR1 SGHTA, CDR2 FQGNSA. The V segment lost 8 bases and the J segment 3 bases; nucleotides outside the gene matches: 6. The length of the CDR3 is 15 residues. This chain's CDR3 is CASARTSGGEETQYF. The CDR3 DNA sequence: TGTGCCAGCGCACGGACTAGCGGGGGAGAAGAGACCCAGTACTTC. Looking up the rest from reference TRBV7-2 and TRBJ2-5 gives the full variable domain: GAGVSQSPSNKVTEKGKDVELRCDPISGHTALYWYRQSLGQGLEFLIYFQGNSAPDKSGLPSDRFSAERTGGSVSTLTIQRTQQEDSAVYLCASARTSGGEETQYFGPGTRLLVL.

The chain uses TRBV7-2 and TRBJ1-2; TRBD1 aligns across 7 bases. CDR3 size: 14 residues. V lost 1 base and J lost 7; bases outside the gene matches: 6. CDR1 SGHTA and CDR2 FQGNSA come from the germline V gene. The CDR3 sequence is CASSLETGNAGYTF. The CDR3 bases are TGTGCCAGCAGCTTAGAGACAGGGAATGCTGGCTACACCTTC. Using reference TRBV7-2 and TRBJ1-2 for the parts outside the CDR3, the full variable domain is GAGVSQSPSNKVTEKGKDVELRCDPISGHTALYWYRQSLGQGLEFLIYFQGNSAPDKSGLPSDRFSAERTGGSVSTLTIQRTQQEDSAVYLCASSLETGNAGYTFGSGTRLTVV.

This clonotype came up many times. The chain links TRBV27 to TRBJ2-7; D is tentatively TRBD1 or TRBD2 (5 bases each). Trimming took 8 bases from V and 2 from J, leaving 16 bases between them. CDR1 and CDR2 (germline): MNHEY, SMNVEV (reference sequence). This CDR3 spans 14 amino acids. CDR3 DNA sequence: TGTGCCAGCCGGAACCCGGGGCCTACCTACGAGCAGTACTTC. It yields the protein CASRNPGPTYEQYF.

In this sample, this clonotype turned up a few times. The genes are TRBV20-1 and TRBJ1-5; D is undetermined. Germline CDR1 reads DFQATT; CDR2 reads SNEGSKA (reference sequence). V lost 6 bases to trimming and J lost 0 bases, with 6 bases between them. The CDR3 totals 12 residues. The CDR3 region is CSATHSNQPQHF. The CDR3 DNA sequence: TGCAGTGCAACCCATAGCAATCAGCCCCAGCATTTT.

The V call is TRBV11-2, the J call TRBJ2-3, with TRBD1 identical over 8 bases. The CDR3 covers 16 residues. Unmatched junction bases numbered 12, after V lost 4 bases and J lost 6 bases. Germline V gives CDR1 SGHAT, CDR2 FQNNGV. In nucleotides, the CDR3 is TGTGCCAGCAGCTCAGCGACAGGGGCGGAGGGGGATACGCAGTATTTT. Translation gives CASSSATGAEGDTQYF.

This clonotype was recorded at least ten times. The V gene is TRBV3-1, the J gene TRBJ2-1; 10 bases match TRBD1. CDR3 length: 15 amino acids. Germline V gene lookup returns CDR1 LGHDT and CDR2 YNNKEL (reference sequence). V was clipped by 6 bases and J by 9 bases; unmatched bases: 11. The CDR3 DNA is TGTGCCAGCAGTCGGACAGGGGGAGCGGTACGTGAGCAGTTCTTC. Translation gives CASSRTGGAVREQFF.